A single sample is the source of the 26 T cell receptor beta chains below, sequenced in a study of blood T cell repertoires in COVID-19. The repertoire was sequenced with immunoSEQ multiplex PCR; TCRdb's copy has only in-frame clones and lacks some. This sample has approximately 670,000 clones, with around 90% found just once. The sample comprised peripheral blood. These receptors all come from a woman between 18 and 29 years old with acute or convalescent COVID-19.

This clone was seen a handful of times. The rearrangement joins TRBV28 to TRBJ1-2; 7 nucleotides match TRBD1. Looked up from germline, CDR1 is MDHEN and CDR2 is SYDVKM. V was clipped by 5 bases and J by 2 bases; unmatched bases: 5. This CDR3 has 14 residues. CDR3 in DNA: TGTGCCAGCAGTGTAGGGGGCCCAAACTATGGCTACACCTTC. Its protein is CASSVGGPNYGYTF.

CDR3 in amino acids: CASSPTGPLAGGRNIQYF. For the CDR3, the DNA is TGCGCCAGCAGCCCAACAGGGCCGCTAGCGGGGGGGAGAAACATTCAGTACTTC. This chain links TRBV4-1 with TRBJ2-4, with 12 bases lining up with TRBD2. The CDR3 length is 18 residues. CDR1 is MGHRA and CDR2 is YSYEKL in the germline V gene. The V and J ends lost 4 bases and 6 bases, in that order; junction bases with no gene match: 13.

This clone was counted a few times. The chain uses TRBV29-1 and TRBJ1-3, with a weak D call TRBD1 (5 bases). With 4 bases removed from V and 0 bases from J, the gap between germline ends came to 13 bases. CDR3 length equals 15 residues. Germline V lookup: CDR1 SQVTM, CDR2 ANQGSEA. The CDR3 loop reads CSVGLDRSSGNTIYF. As DNA, the CDR3 is TGCAGCGTTGGTCTTGACAGATCCTCTGGAAACACCATATATTTT.

The V call is TRBV2, the J call TRBJ1-1, with 9 bases identical to TRBD1. The CDR3 is made up of 16 amino acids. In germline, CDR1 is SNHLY, CDR2 FYNNEI. V was pared by 6 bases and J by 0 bases, with 8 bases of the junction left unmatched. The CDR3 protein is CASRGGTGNMNTEAFF. CDR3 coding DNA: TGTGCCAGCAGGGGAGGGACAGGGAACATGAACACTGAAGCTTTCTTT.

This clone was seen a single time. V usage is TRBV7-9 and J usage is TRBJ1-1; D unresolved. The CDR3 sequence is 15 residues long. Germline V gene sequence: CDR1 SEHNR, CDR2 FQNEAQ (reference sequence). The germline V and J ends were trimmed by 0 bases and 0 bases, with 8 bases remaining between them. CDR3 sequence reads: CASSLAERLNTEAFF. The DNA for the CDR3 is TGTGCCAGCAGCTTAGCGGAGCGGTTGAACACTGAAGCTTTCTTT.

The rearrangement uses TRBV30 and TRBJ2-1; 9 bases are a match to TRBD2. This CDR3 is built from 13 residues. Per germline, CDR1 GTSNPN and CDR2 SVGIG (reference sequence). With V trimmed by 5 bases and J by 3 bases, 2 bases remained unmatched. The CDR3 spells CAWSAGGYNEQFF. The CDR3 coding sequence is TGTGCCTGGTCAGCGGGGGGCTACAATGAGCAGTTCTTC.

CDR3 region: CAWSVLDSYGYTF. CDR3 DNA sequence: TGTGCCTGGAGTGTACTCGACAGCTATGGCTACACCTTC. The V gene is TRBV30, the J gene TRBJ1-2; a possible D gene is TRBD1 (5 bases). CDR1 and CDR2 from the germline V gene are GTSNPN and SVGIG (reference sequence). The CDR3 length is 13 residues. Trimming took off 0 bases at V and 4 bases at J, with 9 bases between the two ends.

CDR3 sequence (DNA): TGTGCCAGCAGCTCCATACAGGGGCCCCTGTTGATTCCCCAGCATTTT. It specifies CASSSIQGPLLIPQHF. The chain couples TRBV9 to TRBJ1-5; 7 nucleotides line up with TRBD1. The germline CDR1 and CDR2 sequences are SGDLS and YYNGEE. V lost 4 bases to trimming and J lost 10 bases; unmatched junction nucleotides: 17. The CDR3 runs 16 residues. Together with reference TRBV9 and TRBJ1-5, the CDR3 gives the full variable domain: DSGVTQTPKHLITATGQRVTLRCSPRSGDLSVYWYQQSLDQGLQFLIQYYNGEERAKGNILERFSAQQFPDLHSELNLSSLELGDSALYFCASSSIQGPLLIPQHFGDGTRLSIL.

This clone is a singleton in its sample. The chain has TRBV5-6 and TRBJ2-2; TRBD2 might be the D (6 bases). The germline gives CDR1 SGHDT, CDR2 YYEEEE. The CDR3 is made up of 18 amino acids. Trimming took off 5 bases at V and 0 bases at J, with 20 bases between the two ends. CDR3 sequence: CASRSGLRGRSNTGELFF. CDR3 coding DNA: TGTGCCAGCAGATCCGGCCTGCGGGGACGGTCGAACACCGGGGAGCTGTTTTTT.

The rearrangement joins TRBV1 to TRBJ2-5; TRBD1 is the table's D call and was not checked against the DNA. TRBV1 is assigned pseudogene status. CDR3 length equals 15 residues. CDR3 bases: TGCACCAGCAGCCAAGAAGAGGGGGAGCTTGAGACCCAGTACTTC. As protein: CTSSQEEGELETQYF.

In the case of this clone: This specimen includes other DNA sequences encoding the same CDR3. The chain uses TRBV20-1 and TRBJ1-2; D is undetermined. Trimming removed 3 bases from V and 2 bases from J, with 7 bases in between. The germline gives CDR1 DFQATT, CDR2 SNEGSKA (reference sequence). CDR3 length: 12 residues. This CDR3 reads CSASSGNYGYTF. CDR3 sequence (DNA): TGCAGTGCTAGTTCCGGGAACTATGGCTACACCTTC.

The rearrangement uses TRBV6-5 and TRBJ2-1; D not certain. This CDR3 has 13 residues. The V gene's germline CDR1 is MNHEY and CDR2 SVGAGI. V was cut by 7 bases and J by 4 bases, with 11 bases left in between. The CDR3 nucleotides are TGTGCCAGCATTAGATCTTCTTACAATGAGCAGTTCTTC. It translates to CASIRSSYNEQFF.

The chain employs TRBV3-1 (or the pseudogene TRBV3-2) and TRBJ1-2; tentative D call: TRBD1 (5 bases). V lost 5 bases to trimming and J lost 5 bases, with 15 bases between them. Germline V gene sequence: CDR1 LGHDT, CDR2 YNNKEL (reference sequence). The length of the CDR3 is 14 residues. This CDR3 is CASSFQGSPYGYTF. Written as DNA, the CDR3 is TGTGCCAGCAGCTTTCAGGGATCCCCATATGGCTACACCTTC.

Comments on this clone: A read error may account for a junction end that differs from germline. V and J are TRBV7-9 and TRBJ2-1, with D perhaps matching TRBD1 (7 bases). Germline CDR1 and CDR2: SEHNR and FQNEAQ (reference sequence). The CDR3 contains 10 residues. CDR3 protein: CACRGAEQFF. CDR3 DNA: TGTGCCTGCAGGGGGGCTGAGCAGTTCTTC.

The CDR3 loop is CASSLGWTEAFF. The CDR3 DNA follows: TGTGCCAGCTCACTCGGTTGGACTGAAGCTTTCTTT. The chain joins TRBV18 to TRBJ1-1; D not resolved. CDR3 length equals 12 residues. Trimming took off 4 bases at V and 5 bases at J, with 8 bases between the two ends. Germline V CDR1 and CDR2: KGHSH, LQKENI.

This chain connects TRBV9 to TRBJ1-2; tentatively, D is TRBD1 (5 bases). Deletions cut 0 bases from V and 8 bases from J, with 11 bases between. From germline, CDR1 is SGDLS and CDR2 YYNGEE. The length of the CDR3 is 13 residues. As DNA, the CDR3 is TGTGCCAGCAGCGTAGGGTCTAGGGGAGGCTACACCTTC. It yields the protein CASSVGSRGGYTF.

The chain uses TRBV30 and TRBJ2-7; no firm D call. V lost 0 bases and J lost 6, with 9 bases in between. This CDR3 is built from 12 residues. Germline values: CDR1 GTSNPN, CDR2 SVGIG (reference sequence). CDR3 DNA: TGTGCCTGGAGTGTAAGAACATCCGAGCAGTACTTC. Translated, it gives CAWSVRTSEQYF.

In its sample, this clone was seen once. This sequence joins TRBV15 and TRBJ1-2, with no clear D. V was trimmed by 0 bases and J by 7 bases, leaving 12 bases between them. Per the germline V gene, CDR1 is LNHNV and CDR2 is YYDKDF (reference sequence). The length of the CDR3 is 14 residues. CDR3 nucleotide sequence: TGTGCCACCAGCAGAGATTCGGGTCGATCTGGCTACACCTTC. Translated, it gives CATSRDSGRSGYTF.

This rearrangement joins TRBV5-1 to TRBJ2-1, with 15 bases lining up with TRBD2. Germline values: CDR1 SGHRS, CDR2 YFSETQ. V lost 4 bases to trimming and J lost 7 bases; unmatched junction nucleotides: 12. CDR3 length: 18 residues. The CDR3 loop reads CASSRGLAGGNLVNEQFF. The CDR3 DNA reads as TGCGCCAGCAGCCGGGGACTAGCGGGGGGAAATCTTGTGAATGAGCAGTTCTTC.

The gene calls are TRBV4-2 and TRBJ1-1, with TRBD1 matching 8 bases. The CDR3 contains 12 residues. V was pared by 3 bases and J by 9 bases, with 3 bases of the junction left unmatched. CDR1 LGHNA and CDR2 YNFKEQ come from the germline V gene. CDR3 sequence (DNA): TGTGCCAGCAGCCACGGACAGGGCCAAGCTTTCTTT. It translates to CASSHGQGQAFF.

This chain uses TRBV2 with TRBJ1-6, with D unclear. Trimming shortened V by 7 bases and J by 8 bases, and 21 bases separated the two germline ends. CDR1 is SNHLY, CDR2 FYNNEI, per germline. The CDR3 runs to 16 residues. The CDR3 loop reads CASIPTGLPQDSPLHF. CDR3 bases: TGTGCCAGCATACCGACCGGGTTACCTCAAGATTCACCCCTCCACTTT.

This chain connects TRBV5-1 to TRBJ1-1; 11 nucleotides line up with TRBD1. V trimming: 4 bases; J trimming: 3 bases; junction bases outside the gene matches: 8. The CDR3 sequence is 16 residues long. Germline assignment: CDR1 SGHRS and CDR2 YFSETQ. CDR3 sequence: CASSLGQGVGDTEAFF. In DNA form, the CDR3 reads TGCGCCAGCAGCCTGGGACAGGGGGTTGGTGACACTGAAGCTTTCTTT.

This clone was seen once. This chain links TRBV24-1 with TRBJ1-2; 9 nucleotides match TRBD1. The CDR3 runs 17 residues. The germline gives CDR1 KGHDR, CDR2 SFDVKD. V lost 4 bases and J lost 5; bases outside the gene matches: 13. The CDR3 is CATSDDRAPGQGYGYTF. The CDR3 region has the DNA TGTGCCACCAGTGACGACCGGGCCCCCGGACAGGGGTATGGCTACACCTTC.

This chain joins TRBV14 and TRBJ1-4, with 9 nucleotides matching TRBD1. This CDR3 region has 15 residues. Germline CDR1 and CDR2: SGHDN and FVKESK. V lost 3 bases and J lost 6; bases outside the gene matches: 5. CDR3 DNA: TGTGCCAGCAGCCACCCGGGACAGGGAGATGAAAAACTGTTTTTT. Its translation is CASSHPGQGDEKLFF.

The table lists this clone with a count of one. The chain uses TRBV5-6 and TRBJ1-1; 9 bases line up with TRBD1. With 4 bases clipped from V and 1 base from J, the junction kept 8 bases outside the gene matches. Germline CDR1 SGHDT, CDR2 YYEEEE. This CDR3 has 16 residues. As DNA, the CDR3 is TGTGCCAGCAGCATTCGACAGGGGGTCCGGAACACTGAAGCTTTCTTT. Encoded protein: CASSIRQGVRNTEAFF.

The chain combines TRBV9 with TRBJ2-2, with 10 bases fitting TRBD2. The J segment lost 2 bases and the V segment lost 3 bases, leaving 7 bases of the junction unmatched. CDR1 and CDR2 from the germline V gene are SGDLS and YYNGEE. The CDR3 runs to 17 residues. As DNA, the CDR3 is TGTGCCAGCAGCGACGGACTAGCGGAGACTAACACCGGGGAGCTGTTTTTT. It encodes CASSDGLAETNTGELFF. Filled out from reference TRBV9 and TRBJ2-2, the complete variable domain reads DSGVTQTPKHLITATGQRVTLRCSPRSGDLSVYWYQQSLDQGLQFLIQYYNGEERAKGNILERFSAQQFPDLHSELNLSSLELGDSALYFCASSDGLAETNTGELFFGEGSRLTVL.